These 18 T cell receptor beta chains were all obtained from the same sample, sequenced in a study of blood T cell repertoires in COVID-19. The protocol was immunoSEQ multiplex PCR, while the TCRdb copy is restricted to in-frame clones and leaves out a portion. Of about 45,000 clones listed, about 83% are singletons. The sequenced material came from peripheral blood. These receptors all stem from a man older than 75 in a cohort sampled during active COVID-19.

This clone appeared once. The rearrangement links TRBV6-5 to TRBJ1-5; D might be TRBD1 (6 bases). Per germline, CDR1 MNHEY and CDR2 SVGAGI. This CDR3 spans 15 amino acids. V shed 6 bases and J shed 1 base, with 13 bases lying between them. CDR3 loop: CASRPDRRSNQPQHF. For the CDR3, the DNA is TGTGCCAGCAGGCCCGACAGGAGGAGCAATCAGCCCCAGCATTTT.

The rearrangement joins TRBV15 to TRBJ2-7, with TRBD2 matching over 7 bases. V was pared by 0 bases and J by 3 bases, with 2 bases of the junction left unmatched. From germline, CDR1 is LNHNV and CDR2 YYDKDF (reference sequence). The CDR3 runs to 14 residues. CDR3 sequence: CATSREGGGYEQYF. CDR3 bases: TGTGCCACCAGCAGAGAAGGCGGGGGCTACGAGCAGTACTTC.

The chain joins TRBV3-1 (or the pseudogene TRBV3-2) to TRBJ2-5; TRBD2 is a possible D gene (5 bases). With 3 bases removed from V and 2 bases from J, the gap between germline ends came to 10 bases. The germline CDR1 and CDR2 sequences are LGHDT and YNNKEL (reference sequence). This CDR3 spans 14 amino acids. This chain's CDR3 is CASSHLGAQETQYF. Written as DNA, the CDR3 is TGTGCCAGCAGCCACTTGGGAGCACAAGAGACCCAGTACTTC.

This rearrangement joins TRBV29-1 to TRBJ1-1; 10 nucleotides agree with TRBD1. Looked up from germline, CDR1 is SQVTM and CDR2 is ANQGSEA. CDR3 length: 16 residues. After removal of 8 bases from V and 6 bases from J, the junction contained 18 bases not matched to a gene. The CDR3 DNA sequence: TGCAGCCACAGCCGGGACAGGGGCTCCGGGGCCTCTGAAGCTTTCTTT. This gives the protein CSHSRDRGSGASEAFF. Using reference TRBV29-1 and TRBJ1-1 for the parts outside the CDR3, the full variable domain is SAVISQKPSRDICQRGTSLTIQCQVDSQVTMMFWYRQQPGQSLTLIATANQGSEATYESGFVIDKFPISRPNLTFSTLTVSNMSPEDSSIYLCSHSRDRGSGASEAFFGQGTRLTVV.

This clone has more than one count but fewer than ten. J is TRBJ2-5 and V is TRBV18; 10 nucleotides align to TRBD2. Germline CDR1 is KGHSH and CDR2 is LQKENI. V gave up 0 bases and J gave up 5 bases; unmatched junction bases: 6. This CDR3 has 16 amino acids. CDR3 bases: TGTGCCAGCTCACCACCAAGCGGGAGGGCCGGGGAGACCCAGTACTTC. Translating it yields CASSPPSGRAGETQYF.

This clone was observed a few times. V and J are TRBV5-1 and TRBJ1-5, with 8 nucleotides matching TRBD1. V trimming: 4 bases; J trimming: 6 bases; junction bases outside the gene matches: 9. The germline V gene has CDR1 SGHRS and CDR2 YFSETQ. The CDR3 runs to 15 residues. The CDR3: CASSLTGQGGQPQHF. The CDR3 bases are TGCGCCAGCAGCCTCACCGGACAGGGTGGTCAGCCCCAGCATTTT.

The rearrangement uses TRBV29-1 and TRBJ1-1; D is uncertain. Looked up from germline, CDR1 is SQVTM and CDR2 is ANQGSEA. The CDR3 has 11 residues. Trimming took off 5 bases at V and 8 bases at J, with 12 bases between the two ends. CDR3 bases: TGCAGCGTTAGAGAGGGCAGGGAAGCTTTCTTT. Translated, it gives CSVREGREAFF.

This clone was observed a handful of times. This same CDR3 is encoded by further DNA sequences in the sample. The CDR3 coding sequence is TGCGCCAGCAGCTTGCCCGGAGAAGAGACCCAGTACTTC. Translation: CASSLPGEETQYF. This chain uses TRBV5-1 with TRBJ2-5; D call uncertain. V shed 1 base and J shed 3 bases, with 7 bases lying between them. CDR3 length: 13 residues. Germline V gene sequence: CDR1 SGHRS, CDR2 YFSETQ.

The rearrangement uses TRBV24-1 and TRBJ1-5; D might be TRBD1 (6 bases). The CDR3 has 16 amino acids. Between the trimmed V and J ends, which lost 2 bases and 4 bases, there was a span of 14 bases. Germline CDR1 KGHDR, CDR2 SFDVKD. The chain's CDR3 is CATSDSRTALNQPQHF. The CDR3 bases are TGTGCCACCAGTGATTCAAGGACAGCGCTGAATCAGCCCCAGCATTTT.

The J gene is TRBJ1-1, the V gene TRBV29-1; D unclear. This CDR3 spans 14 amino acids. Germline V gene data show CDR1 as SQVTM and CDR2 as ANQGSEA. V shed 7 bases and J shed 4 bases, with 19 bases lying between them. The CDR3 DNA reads TGCAGCGCAGAAACCGGGTCCCTCGGCACTGAAGCTTTCTTT. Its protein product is CSAETGSLGTEAFF.

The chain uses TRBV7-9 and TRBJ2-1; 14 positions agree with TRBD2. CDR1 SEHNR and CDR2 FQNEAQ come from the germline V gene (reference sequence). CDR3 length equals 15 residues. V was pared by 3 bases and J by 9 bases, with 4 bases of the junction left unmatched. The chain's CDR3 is CASSFGTSGSGEQFF. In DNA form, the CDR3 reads TGTGCCAGCAGCTTCGGGACTAGCGGGAGCGGTGAGCAGTTCTTC.

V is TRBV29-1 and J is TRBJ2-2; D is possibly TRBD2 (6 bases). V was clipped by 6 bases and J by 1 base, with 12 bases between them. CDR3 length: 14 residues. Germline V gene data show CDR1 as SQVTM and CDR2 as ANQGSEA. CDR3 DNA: TGCAGCGTGAGGTCGGGGGTGAACACCGGGGAGCTGTTTTTT. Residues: CSVRSGVNTGELFF.

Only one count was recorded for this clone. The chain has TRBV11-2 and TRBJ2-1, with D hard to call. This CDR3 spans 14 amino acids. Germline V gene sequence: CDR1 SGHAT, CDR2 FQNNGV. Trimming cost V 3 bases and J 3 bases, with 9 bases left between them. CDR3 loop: CASSFRGNYNEQFF. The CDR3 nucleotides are TGTGCCAGCAGCTTTAGAGGAAACTACAATGAGCAGTTCTTC.

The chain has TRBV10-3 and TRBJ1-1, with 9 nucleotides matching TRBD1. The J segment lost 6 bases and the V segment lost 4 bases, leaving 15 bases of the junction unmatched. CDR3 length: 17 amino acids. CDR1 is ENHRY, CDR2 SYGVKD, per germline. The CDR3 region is CAISVYPDRGEASEAFF. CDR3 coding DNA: TGTGCCATCAGTGTATATCCAGACAGGGGGGAAGCTTCTGAAGCTTTCTTT.

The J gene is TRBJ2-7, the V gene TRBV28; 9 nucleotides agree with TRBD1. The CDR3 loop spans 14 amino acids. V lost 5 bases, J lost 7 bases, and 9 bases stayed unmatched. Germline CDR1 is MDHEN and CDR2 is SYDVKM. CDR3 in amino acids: CASSPIQGAREQYF. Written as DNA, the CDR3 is TGTGCCAGCAGTCCAATACAGGGGGCCCGGGAGCAGTACTTC.

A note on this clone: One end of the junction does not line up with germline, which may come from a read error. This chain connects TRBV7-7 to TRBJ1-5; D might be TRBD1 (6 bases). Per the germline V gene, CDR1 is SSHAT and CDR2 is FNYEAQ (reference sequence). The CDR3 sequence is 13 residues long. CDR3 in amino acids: CASSSGHNQPQHF. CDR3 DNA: TGTGCTAGCAGCTCGGGACACAATCAGCCCCAGCATTTT.

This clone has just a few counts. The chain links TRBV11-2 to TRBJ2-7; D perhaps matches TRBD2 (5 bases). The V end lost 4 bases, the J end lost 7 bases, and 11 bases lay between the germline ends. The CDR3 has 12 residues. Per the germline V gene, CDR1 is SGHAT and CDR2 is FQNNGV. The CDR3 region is CASSSRRAEQYF. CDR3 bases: TGTGCCAGCAGCTCCCGGCGGGCAGAGCAGTACTTC.

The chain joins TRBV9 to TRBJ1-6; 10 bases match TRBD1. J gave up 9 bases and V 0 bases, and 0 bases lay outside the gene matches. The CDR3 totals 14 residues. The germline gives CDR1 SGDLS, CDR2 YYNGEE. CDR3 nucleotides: TGTGCCAGCAGCGTAGGGACAGGGGGTTCACCCCTCCACTTT. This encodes CASSVGTGGSPLHF.